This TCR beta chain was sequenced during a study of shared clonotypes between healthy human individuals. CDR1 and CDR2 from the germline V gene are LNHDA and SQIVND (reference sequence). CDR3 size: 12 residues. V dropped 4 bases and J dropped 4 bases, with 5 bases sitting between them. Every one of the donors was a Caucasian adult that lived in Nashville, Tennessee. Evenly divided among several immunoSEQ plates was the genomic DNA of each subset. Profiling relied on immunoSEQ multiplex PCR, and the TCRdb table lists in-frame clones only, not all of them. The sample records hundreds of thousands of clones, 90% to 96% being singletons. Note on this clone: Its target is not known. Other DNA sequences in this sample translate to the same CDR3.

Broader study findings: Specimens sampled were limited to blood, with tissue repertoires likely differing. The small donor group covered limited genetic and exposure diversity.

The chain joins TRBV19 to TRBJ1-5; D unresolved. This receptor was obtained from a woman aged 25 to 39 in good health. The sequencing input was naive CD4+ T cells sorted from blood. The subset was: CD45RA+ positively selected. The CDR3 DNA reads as TGTGCCAGTAGTAAGGTGAATCAGCCCCAGCATTTT. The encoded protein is CASSKVNQPQHF.